A single sample is the source of the 32 T cell receptor beta chains below, sequenced in a study of regulatory T cells in long-lasting Graves disease. The time point here: newly diagnosed GD, antithyroid drugs for less than 3 months. The TCR library was prepared using RNA isolated from PBMCs. Library construction for TCR beta used iRepertoire HTBI primers and Arm-PCR of CDR3 regions. TCRdb reprocessed the multiplex PCR reads with MiXCR, giving one entry per CDR3 protein. Of some 500,000 distinct CDR3 sequences detected, roughly 16% appear once; the ten largest clones hold approximately 25%. These data also formed part of another study, on T cells in Graves' hyperthyroidism and ophthalmopathy.

The starting material was peripheral blood mononuclear cells (PBMCs), obtained at new diagnosis, from a patient treated with antithyroid drugs. The receptors derive from a woman aged 35-65 years with Graves disease.

This clonotype was counted at least ten times. The chain carries TRBV20-1 and TRBJ2-7; D not certain. V lost 0 bases, J lost 1 base, and 13 bases lay in between. Germline lookup yields CDR1 DFQATT and CDR2 SNEGSKA (reference sequence). This CDR3 has 15 amino acids. The CDR3 sequence is CSARDLNGPSYEQYF. The CDR3 coding sequence is TGCAGTGCTAGAGATCTTAACGGGCCTTCCTACGAGCAGTACTTC.

This clonotype was seen at least ten times. This rearrangement joins TRBV28 to TRBJ1-1, with 10 nucleotides matching TRBD1. Germline trimming cut 8 bases from V and 6 bases from J; bases unmatched to any gene: 9. The CDR3 runs 14 residues. Germline V gene lookup returns CDR1 MDHEN and CDR2 SYDVKM. The CDR3 loop is CASWSGQGFSEAFF. In DNA form, the CDR3 reads TGTGCCAGCTGGTCGGGACAGGGGTTTTCTGAAGCTTTCTTT.

This clonotype appeared many times. The V and J genes are TRBV28 and TRBJ1-5; D gene ambiguous. CDR3 size: 15 residues. The germline V gene has CDR1 MDHEN and CDR2 SYDVKM. V lost 4 bases and J 4 bases, leaving 14 bases between the germline ends. CDR3 in DNA: TGTGCCAGCAGTTCTACAAGGATACTGAATCAGCCCCAGCATTTT. Translating it yields CASSSTRILNQPQHF.

The table lists this clonotype with many counts. The chain recombines TRBV12-3 or TRBV12-4 with TRBJ1-3; possible D gene TRBD1, 5 bases. The CDR3 runs 14 residues. With 6 bases removed from V and 0 bases from J, the gap between germline ends came to 9 bases. Here the CDR3 DNA reads TGTGCCAGCAGCCGGGGGTTCTCTGGAAACACCATATATTTT. Its protein product is CASSRGFSGNTIYF.

The table lists this clonotype with a few counts. The CDR3 loop is CASSESEGRVNEQYF. As DNA, the CDR3 is TGCGCCAGCAGTGAGTCGGAGGGCAGGGTGAACGAGCAGTACTTC. V usage is TRBV10-1 and J usage is TRBJ2-7; possible D gene TRBD2, 6 bases. Trimming removed 0 bases at V and 5 bases at J, with 14 bases between. Germline V gene sequence: CDR1 WNHNN, CDR2 SYGVQD (reference sequence). The CDR3 loop spans 15 amino acids.

This clonotype was seen a handful of times. The chain is built from TRBV4-1 and TRBJ1-1; the D gene is possibly TRBD1 (5 bases). The ends were cut back, 4 bases at V and 10 bases at J, with 16 bases in the middle. CDR1 is MGHRA, CDR2 YSYEKL, per germline. The CDR3 spans 13 residues. For the CDR3, the DNA is TGCGCCAGCAGCCCACTGATGGGGGTGGGAGCTTTCTTT. Its translation: CASSPLMGVGAFF.

This clonotype was found a few times. This chain uses TRBV5-1 with TRBJ2-7, with TRBD1 matching 7 bases. Trimming at V came to 4 bases and at J to 3 bases, leaving 7 bases not matched to a gene. CDR3 length equals 14 residues. In germline, CDR1 is SGHRS, CDR2 YFSETQ. CDR3: CASSESTGDYEQYF. CDR3 DNA sequence: TGCGCCAGCAGCGAATCTACAGGGGACTACGAGCAGTACTTC.

Only a few counts were recorded for this clonotype. The chain is built from TRBV3-1 and TRBJ1-3; the D is unclear. Trimming pared 4 bases from V and 0 bases from J, leaving 13 bases between. Germline lookup yields CDR1 LGHDT and CDR2 YNNKEL (reference sequence). CDR3 size: 16 residues. The CDR3, as DNA: TGTGCCAGCAGCCCTGCTGGGCAAACCTCTGGAAACACCATATATTTT. Encoded protein: CASSPAGQTSGNTIYF.

This clonotype was counted at least ten times. CDR3 DNA sequence: TGTGCCAGCAGTGAGGGCAGGGCTGCCAATCAGCCCCAGCATTTT. Amino acid sequence: CASSEGRAANQPQHF. The rearrangement joins TRBV2 to TRBJ1-5; TRBD1 is a possible D gene (5 bases). Germline V gene sequence: CDR1 SNHLY, CDR2 FYNNEI. CDR3 size: 15 residues. V lost 3 bases and J 3 bases, leaving 12 bases between the germline ends.

The chain links TRBV19 to TRBJ2-7; 7 nucleotides line up with TRBD1. Germline V CDR1 and CDR2: LNHDA, SQIVND (reference sequence). The CDR3 contains 11 residues. The V gene end was trimmed by 6 bases and the J gene end by 7 bases; junction bases not matched to a gene: 3. CDR3 DNA sequence: TGTGCCAGTAGCGGCAGGGGGGAGCAGTACTTC. Its protein product is CASSGRGEQYF.

As for this clonotype: It may be a read error: a sequence one base away is much more abundant. In nucleotides, the CDR3 is TGTGCCAGCAGCTCATGGGATCGGGGAGTCGGCTGTGGCTACACCTTC. This translates into CASSSWDRGVGCGYTF. V is TRBV11-3 and J is TRBJ1-2, with unresolved D. With 4 bases removed from V and 7 bases from J, the gap between germline ends came to 22 bases. The CDR3 is 16 residues long. Germline lookup yields CDR1 SGHNT and CDR2 YENEEA.

In this sample, this clonotype turned up a few times. V is TRBV6-1 and J is TRBJ2-3, with a weak D call TRBD1 (6 bases). V shed 6 bases and J shed 2 bases, with 15 bases lying between them. There are 15 residues in the CDR3. Germline CDR1 and CDR2: MNHNS and SASEGT. Here the CDR3 reads CASSPLQGYTDTQYF. DNA of the CDR3: TGTGCCAGCAGCCCCCTACAGGGCTACACAGATACGCAGTATTTT.

This clonotype was detected ten times or more. The gene calls are TRBV27 and TRBJ1-2, with D hard to call. Trimming took off 3 bases at V and 0 bases at J, with 5 bases between the two ends. The CDR3 loop spans 13 amino acids. Germline V CDR1 and CDR2: MNHEY, SMNVEV (reference sequence). The CDR3 is CASSFSANYGYTF. Written as DNA, the CDR3 is TGTGCCAGCAGTTTCTCAGCTAACTATGGCTACACCTTC.

This clonotype was recorded a few times. The V gene is TRBV20-1, the J gene TRBJ1-1; 10 bases map to TRBD1. The germline V gene has CDR1 DFQATT and CDR2 SNEGSKA (reference sequence). The CDR3 is 12 residues long. CDR3 amino acids: CRTGGATTEAFF. The CDR3 DNA sequence: TGCAGGACAGGGGGCGCGACCACTGAAGCTTTCTTT.

In regard to this clonotype: Given a much more abundant clone one base away, this may be a read error. The CDR3 nucleotides are TGTGCCAACAGCAGTGACGCCGGGACTGCTGAAGCTTTCTTT. Amino acids: CANSSDAGTAEAFF. The chain recombines TRBV7-6 with TRBJ1-1; the D gene is possibly TRBD1 (5 bases). CDR3 size: 14 residues. CDR1 SGHVS and CDR2 FNYEAQ come from the germline V gene.

To note about this clonotype: A read error is possible here, since a much larger clone lies one base away. The chain employs TRBV12-3 or TRBV12-4 and TRBJ2-5; either TRBD1 or TRBD2 may supply D (5 bases each). The J call may be mistaken, given a closer DNA end match to TRBJ2-1. This CDR3 is built from 15 residues. This chain's CDR3 is CASSMSGAGTYEQFF. The CDR3 bases are TGTGCCAGCAGTATGTCCGGGGCCGGCACCTACGAGCAGTTCTTC.

The V call is TRBV6-1, the J call TRBJ1-2, with D unresolved. Trimming shortened V by 6 bases and J by 4 bases, and 12 bases separated the two germline ends. Germline V lookup: CDR1 MNHNS, CDR2 SASEGT. This CDR3 has 13 amino acids. DNA for the CDR3: TGTGCCAGCAGAGAGCAGCAGCGCTATGGCTACACCTTC. Amino acid sequence: CASREQQRYGYTF.

The chain employs TRBV3-1 and TRBJ1-2; D gene ambiguous. The germline gives CDR1 LGHDT, CDR2 YNNKEL (reference sequence). The CDR3 is made up of 15 amino acids. Trimming stripped 3 bases from V and 4 bases from J, with 15 bases between. The CDR3 coding sequence is TGTGCCAGCAGCCAGGACGGACGGTCTTCCTATGGCTACACCTTC. Residues: CASSQDGRSSYGYTF.

A few counts support this clonotype. This sequence joins TRBV20-1 and TRBJ2-6; D gene uncertain. CDR1 is DFQATT, CDR2 SNEGSKA, per germline (reference sequence). There are 13 residues in the CDR3. Trimming removed 4 bases from V and 0 bases from J, with 4 bases in between. As DNA, the CDR3 is TGCAGTGCTAAACCCTCTGGGGCCAACGTCCTGACTTTC. This translates into CSAKPSGANVLTF.

The table lists this clonotype with a few counts. The rearrangement uses TRBV7-9 and TRBJ2-5; TRBD1 matches at 7 bases. Per the germline V gene, CDR1 is SEHNR and CDR2 is FQNEAQ (reference sequence). The V gene end was trimmed by 5 bases and the J gene end by 5 bases; junction bases not matched to a gene: 8. The CDR3 has 14 residues. The CDR3 bases are TGTGCCAGCAGCGAAGACAGGGTTTTGGAGACCCAGTACTTC. This sequence encodes CASSEDRVLETQYF. Full variable domain (missing parts from reference TRBV7-9 and TRBJ2-5): DTGVSQNPRHKITKRGQNVTFRCDPISEHNRLYWYRQTLGQGPEFLTYFQNEAQLEKSRLLSDRFSAERPKGSFSTLEIQRTEQGDSAMYLCASSEDRVLETQYFGPGTRLLVL.

This clonotype has at least ten counts. The gene calls are TRBV7-9 and TRBJ2-7; a possible D gene is TRBD2 (6 bases). Trimming stripped 8 bases from V and 0 bases from J, with 14 bases between. This CDR3 comprises 14 residues. Per germline, CDR1 SEHNR and CDR2 FQNEAQ (reference sequence). CDR3 residues: CASSRGTISYEQYF. DNA for the CDR3: TGTGCCAGCTCCCGGGGGACGATCTCCTACGAGCAGTACTTC.

V is TRBV24-1 and J is TRBJ2-3; D might be TRBD1 or TRBD2, each matching 6 bases. This CDR3 is 14 amino acids long. Trimming left V 9 bases short and J 4 bases short, with 16 bases between. Germline V lookup: CDR1 KGHDR, CDR2 SFDVKD. CDR3 region: CATGSGALADTQYF. Here the CDR3 DNA reads TGTGCCACCGGATCGGGGGCGTTAGCAGATACGCAGTATTTT.

With regard to this clonotype: A much larger clone is a single base away; this may be a read error. The V call is TRBV10-2, the J call TRBJ1-5; the match to TRBD1 covers 10 bases. The ends lost 7 bases at V and 9 bases at J; junction bases unmatched: 9. CDR3 length: 14 residues. Per the germline V gene, CDR1 is WSHSY and CDR2 is SAAADI. In nucleotides, the CDR3 is TGCGCCAGCAAAGAGACAGGGGGCGATCGGCCCCAGCATTTT. This gives the protein CASKETGGDRPQHF.

This clonotype has at least ten counts. The rearrangement links TRBV3-1 to TRBJ1-1; 7 positions agree with TRBD1. After removal of 3 bases from V and 5 bases from J, the junction contained 6 bases not matched to a gene. Germline CDR1 is LGHDT and CDR2 is YNNKEL (reference sequence). The CDR3 sequence is 14 residues long. CDR3 bases: TGTGCCAGCAGCCAGGCGGGACAGTCGACTGAAGCTTTCTTT. This codes for CASSQAGQSTEAFF.

As to this clonotype: This clone may be a read error of a much larger clone one base away. J is TRBJ1-1 and V is TRBV13, with unresolved D. Looked up from germline, CDR1 is PRHDT and CDR2 is FYEKMQ (reference sequence). Trimming took 5 bases from V and 1 from J, leaving 11 bases between them. The CDR3 spans 14 residues. The DNA for the CDR3 is TGTGCCAGCAGCGGTTCGGGCAAGAACACTGAAGCTTTCTTT. Protein product: CASSGSGKNTEAFF.

This clonotype was seen more than once but under ten times. J is TRBJ1-1 and V is TRBV7-9; maybe TRBD1 (6 bases). This CDR3 has 14 residues. Trimming removed 6 bases at V and 3 bases at J, with 14 bases between. CDR1 is SEHNR and CDR2 is FQNEAQ in the germline V gene (reference sequence). CDR3 nucleotides: TGTGCCAGCAGTTCCGGAGGGGGGGACACTGAAGCTTTCTTT. This sequence encodes CASSSGGGDTEAFF.

With regard to this clonotype: A much larger clone differs from this one at a single base, so this may be a read error. This chain uses TRBV12-3 or TRBV12-4 with TRBJ2-7, with TRBD1 matching 7 bases. Trimming took 5 bases from V and 7 from J; bases not matched to a gene: 17. This CDR3 is built from 16 residues. The CDR3: CASSPPRQGSHNEQYF. CDR3 nucleotides: TGTGCCAGCAGTCCCCCGAGACAGGGTTCCCACAATGAGCAGTACTTC.

V and J are TRBV5-4 and TRBJ2-5, with D perhaps TRBD1 or TRBD2 (5 bases each). V lost 0 bases to trimming and J lost 5 bases, with 14 bases between them. CDR1 is SGHNT, CDR2 YYREEE, per germline (reference sequence). The CDR3 runs to 15 residues. In DNA form, the CDR3 reads TGTGCCAGCAGCTTGGGGGGGTCGGACCGGGAGACCCAGTACTTC. It translates to CASSLGGSDRETQYF.

The rearrangement joins TRBV12-3 or TRBV12-4 to TRBJ2-5, with D tentatively TRBD1 (5 bases). The CDR3 spans 11 residues. V was pared by 8 bases and J by 7 bases, with 11 bases between. CDR3 loop: CASRIQGTQYF. The CDR3 DNA reads TGTGCCAGCCGGATCCAGGGGACCCAGTACTTC.

This sequence joins TRBV29-1 and TRBJ2-7, with 9 bases matching TRBD1. Per the germline V gene, CDR1 is SQVTM and CDR2 is ANQGSEA. The CDR3 is 13 residues long. With V trimmed by 4 bases and J by 3 bases, 4 bases remained unmatched. The CDR3 spells CSVGGQGIYEQYF. CDR3 DNA sequence: TGCAGCGTTGGGGGACAGGGAATCTACGAGCAGTACTTC.

This clonotype came up a few times. V is TRBV29-1 and J is TRBJ1-1; possibly TRBD1 for D (6 bases). The V gene lost 7 bases and the J gene lost 0 bases, with 12 bases spanning the gap. The germline V gene has CDR1 SQVTM and CDR2 ANQGSEA. This CDR3 is built from 13 residues. CDR3 sequence (DNA): TGCAGCGCAAACAGGGCTATGAACACTGAAGCTTTCTTT. Its protein is CSANRAMNTEAFF.

This clonotype was counted many times. The chain links TRBV6-1 to TRBJ2-2, with TRBD2 as a possible D gene (6 bases). This CDR3 has 15 residues. Trimming shortened V by 6 bases and J by 2 bases, and 13 bases separated the two germline ends. The germline V gene has CDR1 MNHNS and CDR2 SASEGT. The CDR3 DNA sequence: TGTGCCAGCAGCCCTCCCGGGAGAAACACCGGGGAGCTGTTTTTT. Translating it yields CASSPPGRNTGELFF.